The 6 T cell receptor beta chains in this list originate from one sample, sequenced in a study of T cells in Graves' hyperthyroidism and ophthalmopathy. Template material for amplifying TCR beta CDR3 regions consisted of RNA transcripts. TCR CDR3 underwent first-round RT-PCR with the HTBI primer set. Each CDR3 protein gets one entry after TCRdb re-called the multiplex PCR reads with MiXCR. Of hundreds of thousands of distinct CDR3 sequences in the sample, less than 30% were seen once. The sample comprised blood. These receptors came from a man aged 35-49 years with Graves' hyperthyroidism that later progressed to Graves' ophthalmopathy.

This sequence joins TRBV6-2 or TRBV6-3 and TRBJ1-5, with a tentative D call TRBD1 (5 bases). V was pared by 6 bases and J by 7 bases, with 10 bases between. The CDR3 spans 12 residues. Germline CDR1 and CDR2: MNHEY and SVGEGT. The CDR3, as DNA: TGTGCCAGCAGGGACAAACGACAGCCCCAGCATTTT. Translating gives CASRDKRQPQHF.

Here the CDR3 reads CASSQDYALSEQYF. In DNA form, the CDR3 reads TGTGCCAGCAGCCAAGATTATGCGCTCTCCGAGCAGTACTTC. The genes are TRBV4-2 and TRBJ2-7, with no clear D. Trimming removed 0 bases at V and 6 bases at J, with 12 bases between. CDR1 LGHNA and CDR2 YNFKEQ come from the germline V gene. The length of the CDR3 is 14 residues.

This clonotype showed up many times. The chain recombines TRBV19 with TRBJ2-7; 10 bases map to TRBD2. The V gene's germline CDR1 is LNHDA and CDR2 SQIVND (reference sequence). J was trimmed by 3 bases and V by 3 bases; bases with no gene match: 2. CDR3 size: 14 residues. CDR3 DNA: TGTGCCAGTAGTATCTTAGCGGGAGGCTACGAGCAGTACTTC. Its translation: CASSILAGGYEQYF.

The chain employs TRBV6-2 or TRBV6-3 and TRBJ2-5; no clear D gene. Looked up from germline, CDR1 is MNHEY and CDR2 is SVGEGT. Trimming cost V 4 bases and J 5 bases, with 11 bases left between them. This CDR3 is built from 13 residues. The CDR3 loop reads CASSLGTGETQYF. The CDR3 DNA is TGTGCCAGCAGTTTAGGTACTGGGGAGACCCAGTACTTC.

This clonotype was seen ten or more times. As DNA, the CDR3 is TGTGCCAGCAGCAAAACCGGGACAGGGAAGTGGCACGAGCAGTACTTC. Protein sequence: CASSKTGTGKWHEQYF. This rearrangement joins TRBV11-1 to TRBJ2-7; 9 bases match TRBD1. Germline V gene sequence: CDR1 SGHAT, CDR2 FQDESV (reference sequence). This CDR3 is 16 amino acids long. The ends lost 5 bases at V and 5 bases at J; junction bases unmatched: 13.

The sample holds many counts of this clonotype. The rearrangement links TRBV11-3 to TRBJ1-1; 10 bases agree with TRBD1. Germline V gene data show CDR1 as SGHNT and CDR2 as YENEEA. Trimming cost V 4 bases and J 5 bases; bases outside gene matches: 19. The CDR3 length is 19 residues. Written as DNA, the CDR3 is TGTGCCAGCAGCTCCTTCATCTCCGGGACAGGGGTTCCACGAACTGAAGCTTTCTTT. This translates into CASSSFISGTGVPRTEAFF. Full variable domain (missing parts from reference TRBV11-3 and TRBJ1-1): EAGVVQSPRYKIIEKKQPVAFWCNPISGHNTLYWYLQNLGQGPELLIRYENEEAVDDSQLPKDRFSAERLKGVDSTLKIQPAELGDSAVYLCASSSFISGTGVPRTEAFFGQGTRLTVV.